The entry that follows covers one T cell receptor beta chain sequence. The source of the sample is a study of blood T cells in healthy people across ages. The second PCR ran roughly 6 to 11 cycles with a sample-barcoded 5' primer and J-beta primers. TCRdb analysed the 5' RACE reads with MiXCR anew, one entry per CDR3 protein. There are hundreds of thousands of distinct CDR3 sequences in the sample; approximately 59% occur only once, and roughly 34% lies in the top ten. Trimming pared 1 base from V and 11 bases from J, leaving 14 bases between. The CDR3 is made up of 13 amino acids. The germline CDR1 and CDR2 sequences are LNHNV and YYDKDF (reference sequence).

The chain is built from TRBV15 and TRBJ2-5, with D perhaps TRBD1 (6 bases). The receptor comes from a man between 60 and 75 years old in good health. The source material was blood. As DNA, the CDR3 is TGTGCCACCAGCAGAGGGGACACCCTGGAGCAGTACTTC. Its protein product is CATSRGDTLEQYF.